Sequencing of this T cell receptor beta chain was carried out in a study of PD-1 blockade in classical Hodgkin lymphoma. The study's findings and limits: Reported findings placed baseline TCR diversity lower in newly diagnosed patients (compared with healthy donors).

Generated by immunoSEQ multiplex PCR, the TCRdb table keeps only in-frame clones and is missing some. The sample lists approximately 80,000 clones, about nine tenths occurring once. Each patient relapsed following autologous stem cell transplantation, and prior brentuximab vedotin exposure differed. Looked up from germline, CDR1 is LNHDA and CDR2 is SQIVND (reference sequence). This CDR3 contains 11 residues. Trimming removed 3 bases at V and 6 bases at J, with 3 bases between. As concerns this clone: Its matching antigen is unknown.

This chain links TRBV19 with TRBJ2-1; no definite D call. This sequence originates from a human donor with classical Hodgkin lymphoma. This specimen consisted of peripheral blood mononuclear cells (PBMCs), obtained at baseline. CDR3 in DNA: TGTGCCAGTAGTATGGCCAATGAGCAGTTCTTC. It translates to CASSMANEQFF.